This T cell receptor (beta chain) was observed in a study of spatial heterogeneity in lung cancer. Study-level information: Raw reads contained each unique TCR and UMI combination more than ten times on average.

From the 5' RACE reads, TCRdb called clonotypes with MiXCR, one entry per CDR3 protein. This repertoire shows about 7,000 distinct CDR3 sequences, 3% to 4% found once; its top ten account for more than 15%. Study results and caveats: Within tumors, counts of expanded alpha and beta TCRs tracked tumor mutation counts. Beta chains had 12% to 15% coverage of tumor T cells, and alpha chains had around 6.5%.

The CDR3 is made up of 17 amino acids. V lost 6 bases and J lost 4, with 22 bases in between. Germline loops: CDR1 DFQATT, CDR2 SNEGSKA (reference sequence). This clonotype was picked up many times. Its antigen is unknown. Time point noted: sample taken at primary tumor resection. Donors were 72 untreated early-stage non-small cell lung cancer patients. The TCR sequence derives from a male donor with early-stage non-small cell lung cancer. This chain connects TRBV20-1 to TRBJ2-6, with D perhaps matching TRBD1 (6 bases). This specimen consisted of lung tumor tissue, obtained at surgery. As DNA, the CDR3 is TGCAGTGCCCGATCGGGACACGGCGCAGGAGGGGCCAACGTCCTGACTTTC. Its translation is CSARSGHGAGGANVLTF.